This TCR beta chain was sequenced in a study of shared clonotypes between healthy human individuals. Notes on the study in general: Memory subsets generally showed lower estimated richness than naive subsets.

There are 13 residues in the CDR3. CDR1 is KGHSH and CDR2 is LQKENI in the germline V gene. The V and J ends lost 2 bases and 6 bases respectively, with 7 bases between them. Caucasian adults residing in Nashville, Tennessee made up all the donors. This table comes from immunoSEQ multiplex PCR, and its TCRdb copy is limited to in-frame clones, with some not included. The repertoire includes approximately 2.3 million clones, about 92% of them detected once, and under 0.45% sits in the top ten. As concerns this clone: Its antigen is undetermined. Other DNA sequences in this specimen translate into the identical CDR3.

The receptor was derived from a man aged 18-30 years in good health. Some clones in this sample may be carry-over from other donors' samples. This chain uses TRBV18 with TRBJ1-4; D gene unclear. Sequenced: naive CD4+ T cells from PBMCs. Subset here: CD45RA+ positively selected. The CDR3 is CASSPGVDEKLFF. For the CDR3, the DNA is TGTGCCAGCTCACCAGGGGTGGATGAAAAACTGTTTTTT.